This is a list of T cell receptor beta chains from one sample in a study of cytomegalovirus exposure and HLA in healthy donors. The table came from immunoSEQ multiplex PCR; TCRdb's copy has only in-frame clones and leaves some out. The sample yields around 120,000 clones, about 80% seen once. Sequencing was performed on PBMCs. Receptors originate from a female donor in good health and CMV-seropositive. The CDR3 runs from the conserved cysteine through the conserved F or W. Fields, in order: J gene, V gene, D gene, clone size, CDR3 protein, CDR3 DNA. The D gene is left open where the match is weak. Clone size is shown for a subset of rows, as once, few, many or a class of expanded clone.

J gene: TRBJ2-3; V gene: TRBV30; D gene: TRBD2; clone size: .; CDR3 protein: CAWSVGGGPTDTQYF; CDR3 DNA: TGTGCCTGGAGTGTGGGCGGGGGGCCCACAGATACGCAGTATTTT
J gene: TRBJ2-7; V gene: TRBV4-3; D gene: TRBD1; clone size: .; CDR3 protein: CASSQHRGPYEQYF; CDR3 DNA: TGCGCCAGCAGCCAACACAGGGGGCCGTACGAGCAGTACTTC
J gene: TRBJ1-4; V gene: TRBV30; D gene: .; clone size: .; CDR3 protein: CAWSVQTNEKLFF; CDR3 DNA: TGTGCCTGGAGTGTACAGACTAATGAAAAACTGTTTTTT
J gene: TRBJ2-5; V gene: TRBV2; D gene: TRBD1; clone size: .; CDR3 protein: CASKPGRDRGVETQYF; CDR3 DNA: TGTGCCAGCAAACCGGGAAGGGACAGGGGAGTAGAGACCCAGTACTTC
J gene: TRBJ2-2; V gene: TRBV7-2; D gene: .; clone size: .; CDR3 protein: CASSLSPSTGELFF; CDR3 DNA: TGTGCCAGCAGCTTATCACCCAGCACCGGGGAGCTGTTTTTT
J gene: TRBJ2-5; V gene: TRBV30; D gene: TRBD2; clone size: once; CDR3 protein: CAWSHRLAGGPETQYF; CDR3 DNA: TGTGCCTGGAGTCATCGGCTAGCGGGGGGGCCTGAGACCCAGTACTTC
J gene: TRBJ2-1; V gene: TRBV7-9; D gene: .; clone size: .; CDR3 protein: CASSLTPGEQFF; CDR3 DNA: TGTGCCAGCAGCTTAACTCCCGGTGAGCAGTTCTTC
J gene: TRBJ1-1; V gene: TRBV2; D gene: .; clone size: .; CDR3 protein: CASSENRPNTEAFF; CDR3 DNA: TGTGCCAGCAGTGAAAACAGACCGAACACTGAAGCTTTCTTT
J gene: TRBJ2-1; V gene: TRBV5-1; D gene: TRBD2; clone size: few; CDR3 protein: CASRTGTSGNNEQFF; CDR3 DNA: TGCGCCAGCAGAACCGGGACTAGTGGGAACAATGAGCAGTTCTTC
J gene: TRBJ2-1; V gene: TRBV10-2; D gene: .; clone size: .; CDR3 protein: CASRKSRVIHNEQFF; CDR3 DNA: TGCGCCAGCAGAAAGAGCAGGGTGATCCACAATGAGCAGTTCTTC
J gene: TRBJ2-7; V gene: TRBV30; D gene: .; clone size: once; CDR3 protein: CAWSRGFYEQYF; CDR3 DNA: TGTGCCTGGAGCAGGGGTTTCTACGAGCAGTACTTC
J gene: TRBJ1-4; V gene: TRBV4-3; D gene: TRBD1; clone size: .; CDR3 protein: CASSLQGGTNEKLFF; CDR3 DNA: TGCGCCAGCAGCCTCCAGGGGGGAACTAATGAAAAACTGTTTTTT
J gene: TRBJ1-3; V gene: TRBV4-1; D gene: .; clone size: .; CDR3 protein: CASSQGNGVGGNTIYF; CDR3 DNA: TGCGCCAGCAGCCAAGGCAACGGGGTAGGAGGAAACACCATATATTTT
J gene: TRBJ1-6; V gene: TRBV2; D gene: .; clone size: few; CDR3 protein: CASRGSDRTNSPLHF; CDR3 DNA: TGTGCCAGCCGCGGTTCAGACAGGACTAATTCACCCCTCCACTTT
J gene: TRBJ1-6; V gene: TRBV6-5; D gene: .; clone size: .; CDR3 protein: CASSLDRYSPLHF; CDR3 DNA: TGTGCCAGCAGTCTTGACAGGTATTCACCCCTCCACTTT
J gene: TRBJ2-3; V gene: TRBV7-2; D gene: TRBD2; clone size: once; CDR3 protein: CASSLALAGSSTDTQYF; CDR3 DNA: TGTGCCAGCAGCTTAGCACTAGCGGGTTCTAGCACAGATACGCAGTATTTT
J gene: TRBJ2-1; V gene: TRBV7-2; D gene: TRBD2; clone size: .; CDR3 protein: CASSSRGLAGYNEQFF; CDR3 DNA: TGTGCCAGCAGCTCCCGAGGGCTAGCGGGGTACAATGAGCAGTTCTTC
J gene: TRBJ1-3; V gene: TRBV5-6; D gene: .; clone size: .; CDR3 protein: CASSRDTSGNTIYF; CDR3 DNA: TGTGCCAGCAGCCGTGACACCTCTGGAAACACCATATATTTT
J gene: TRBJ1-6; V gene: TRBV5-1; D gene: TRBD1; clone size: .; CDR3 protein: CASSLGGQGSYNSPLHF; CDR3 DNA: TGCGCCAGCAGCTTGGGCGGACAGGGATCTTACAATTCACCCCTCCACTTT
J gene: TRBJ1-4; V gene: TRBV7-8; D gene: TRBD1; clone size: .; CDR3 protein: CASSPLQGAGEKLFF; CDR3 DNA: TGTGCCAGCAGCCCTTTACAGGGGGCGGGCGAAAAACTGTTTTTT
J gene: TRBJ1-2; V gene: TRBV7-8; D gene: .; clone size: .; CDR3 protein: CASSLVGQGNGYTF; CDR3 DNA: TGTGCCAGCAGCTTAGTCGGCCAGGGGAATGGCTACACCTTC